The entry below describes one T cell receptor (beta chain). CDR3 length: 15 residues. J was trimmed by 4 bases and V by 6 bases; bases with no gene match: 10. Germline assignment: CDR1 SGHTA and CDR2 FQGNSA. Using its own MiXCR run on the RT-PCR reads, TCRdb lists one record per CDR3 protein. The table includes more than 600,000 distinct CDR3 sequences, 12% to 15% detected once. The chain carries TRBV7-2 and TRBJ2-7, with 9 nucleotides matching TRBD1. Specimen: memory CD4+ T cells from blood. The sequence was obtained from a female donor in good health, serving as a healthy control. The CDR3, as DNA: TGTGCCAGCAGTCCGGACAGGGGAGGTTTTTACGAGCAGTACTTC. Protein product: CASSPDRGGFYEQYF.